A selection of T cell receptor beta chains follows, all from one sample in a study of immune cell composition in non-small cell lung cancer. The table came from immunoSEQ multiplex PCR; TCRdb's copy has only in-frame clones and leaves some out. The sample has 1,500 to 2,500 clones, almost 85% seen once. The material sequenced was lung tumor tissue. These TCRs come from a human donor with non-small cell lung cancer. Each CDR3 is given with its conserved first and last residue. The D gene is left open where the match is weak. Some rows mark clone size as missing; the rest say once, few, many or name a class of expanded clone.

j_call d_call clone_size v_call cdr3_aa cdr3_nt
TRBJ2-7 TRBD1 NA TRBV6-1 CASNSIRDRGYEQYF TGTGCCAGCAACTCAATCCGGGACAGGGGCTACGAGCAGTACTTC
TRBJ1-2 NA NA TRBV6-5 CASSYQAGANYGYTF TGTGCCAGCAGTTATCAGGCTGGCGCTAACTATGGCTACACCTTC
TRBJ2-3 NA NA TRBV11-3 CASSLSSDTQYF TGTGCCAGCAGCTTATCGTCAGATACGCAGTATTTT
TRBJ1-5 NA NA TRBV7-2 CASSLHRSMNQPQHF TGTGCCAGCAGCTTACACCGGTCCATGAATCAGCCCCAGCATTTT
TRBJ1-2 NA NA TRBV6-6 CASSYDPSPRGYTF TGTGCCAGCAGTTACGATCCCAGCCCGAGGGGCTACACCTTC
TRBJ1-4 NA NA TRBV15 CATSVVRGVEKLFF TGTGCCACCAGCGTGGTTCGGGGAGTAGAAAAACTGTTTTTT
TRBJ2-3 TRBD2 NA TRBV28 CASSFAGGPDTQYF TGTGCCAGCAGTTTTGCGGGAGGACCAGATACGCAGTATTTT
TRBJ2-5 TRBD2 NA TRBV28 CASTSSGGAQETQYF TGTGCCAGCACCAGTAGCGGGGGGGCCCAAGAGACCCAGTACTTC
TRBJ1-5 NA large TRBV6-1 CASSEGGENQPQHF TGTGCCAGCAGTGAGGGGGGGGAAAATCAGCCCCAGCATTTT
TRBJ2-7 NA NA TRBV6-6 CASIQGSSYEQYF TGTGCCAGCATTCAGGGTAGCTCCTACGAGCAGTACTTC
TRBJ2-3 TRBD1 NA TRBV29-1 CSVVPPGQLTDTQYF TGCAGCGTTGTCCCCCCGGGACAGCTCACAGATACGCAGTATTTT
TRBJ2-5 TRBD2 NA TRBV11-3 CASTSLAGETQYF TGTGCCAGCACCTCACTAGCGGGAGAGACCCAGTACTTC
TRBJ2-1 TRBD1 NA TRBV11-2 CASSNPGQYNEQFF TGTGCCAGCAGTAACCCGGGACAGTACAATGAGCAGTTCTTC
TRBJ1-2 NA NA TRBV15 CATSTRAFSYGYTF TGTGCCACCAGCACCCGCGCCTTTAGCTATGGCTACACCTTC
TRBJ1-1 TRBD1 NA TRBV29-1 CSVAAGGSKTEAFF TGCAGCGTTGCGGCAGGGGGCAGTAAGACTGAAGCTTTCTTT
TRBJ1-2 NA NA TRBV6-6 CASSYNRVYGYTF TGTGCCAGCAGTTACAACAGGGTCTATGGCTACACCTTC
TRBJ2-1 TRBD1 NA TRBV5-1 CATPFRQGSLDEQFF TGCGCCACCCCCTTTCGACAGGGAAGTCTTGATGAGCAGTTCTTC
TRBJ2-3 TRBD1 few TRBV5-1 CASSFGTEGNTQYF TGCGCCAGCAGCTTCGGGACAGAAGGAAATACGCAGTATTTT
TRBJ1-6 TRBD1 NA TRBV7-2 CASSFVTGRRGNSPLHF TGTGCCAGCAGCTTCGTGACAGGGCGAAGGGGTAATTCACCCCTCCACTTT
TRBJ2-5 NA few TRBV6-1 CASSTGAGREYF TGTGCCAGCAGTACAGGGGCCGGGAGGGAGTACTTC
TRBJ2-1 TRBD2 NA TRBV13 CASSSAGTSGKLSEQFF TGTGCCAGCAGCTCAGCCGGGACTAGCGGGAAATTGAGTGAGCAGTTCTTC
TRBJ1-1 TRBD1 few TRBV10-3 CATPFPQGRRNMNTEAFF TGTGCCACTCCTTTTCCACAGGGGAGGCGTAATATGAACACTGAAGCTTTCTTT
TRBJ2-5 NA few TRBV27 CASSFAGFDTQYF TGTGCCAGCAGTTTCGCCGGGTTCGATACCCAGTACTTC
TRBJ1-1 NA NA TRBV7-2 CASSPDRESREAFF TGTGCCAGCAGCCCGGACAGAGAAAGCCGTGAAGCTTTCTTT
TRBJ2-3 TRBD2 NA TRBV6-4 CASSELAGGPDTQYF TGTGCCAGCAGTGAACTAGCGGGAGGGCCCGATACGCAGTATTTT
TRBJ2-3 TRBD2 NA TRBV5-1 CASSLTSGGSTDTQYF TGCGCCAGCAGCTTGACTAGCGGGGGAAGCACAGATACGCAGTATTTT
TRBJ1-1 TRBD1 NA TRBV2 CASRGQGPTPEAFF TGTGCCAGCAGGGGACAGGGGCCGACCCCTGAAGCTTTCTTT
TRBJ2-3 NA NA TRBV7-9 CASSLAGASTDTQYF TGTGCCAGCAGCTTAGCAGGAGCTAGCACAGATACGCAGTATTTT
TRBJ1-3 TRBD1 NA TRBV28 CASSLSQGVSGNTIYF TGTGCCAGCAGTTTATCGCAGGGGGTCTCTGGAAACACCATATATTTT
TRBJ1-2 NA hyperexpanded TRBV28 CASSFQGLENYGYTF TGTGCCAGCAGTTTTCAGGGATTGGAAAACTATGGCTACACCTTC
TRBJ1-5 NA NA TRBV2 CASSVEGGNQPQHF TGTGCCAGCAGTGTTGAGGGAGGCAATCAGCCCCAGCATTTT
TRBJ1-1 TRBD1 NA TRBV11-3 CASTFSGQGVTEAFF TGTGCCAGCACCTTCTCGGGACAGGGTGTCACTGAAGCTTTCTTT
TRBJ2-7 NA once TRBV6-1 CASSGLEGFRAYEQYF TGTGCCAGCAGTGGCCTGGAGGGGTTCCGTGCCTACGAGCAGTACTTC
TRBJ2-2 TRBD1 once TRBV4-2 CASSQRQGNTGELFF TGTGCCAGCAGCCAGAGACAGGGGAACACCGGGGAGCTGTTTTTT
TRBJ1-2 TRBD1 large TRBV5-4 CASSLGQGVANYGYTF TGTGCCAGCAGCTTGGGACAGGGCGTAGCTAACTATGGCTACACCTTC
TRBJ2-3 TRBD2 NA TRBV5-4 CASSSQLAGVPDTQYF TGTGCCAGCAGCTCCCAATTAGCGGGGGTACCAGATACGCAGTATTTT
TRBJ2-7 NA NA TRBV28 CASSFVAERYEQYF TGTGCCAGCAGTTTTGTGGCGGAACGCTACGAGCAGTACTTC
TRBJ2-7 TRBD1 NA TRBV5-1 CASRKGAHEQYF TGCGCCAGCAGGAAGGGGGCCCACGAGCAGTACTTC
TRBJ1-1 NA NA TRBV10-3 CAISGRGGMNTEAFF TGTGCCATCAGTGGTAGGGGTGGGATGAACACTGAAGCTTTCTTT
TRBJ1-5 NA once TRBV5-6 CASSLTVGAGAFNQPQHF TGTGCCAGCAGCTTGACAGTAGGGGCAGGGGCCTTCAATCAGCCCCAGCATTTT
TRBJ2-3 TRBD2 NA TRBV5-6 CASSFPSGGTDTQYF TGTGCCAGCAGCTTCCCTAGCGGGGGCACAGATACGCAGTATTTT
TRBJ1-4 NA once TRBV7-9 CASSLGTASTNEKLFF TGTGCCAGCAGCTTAGGGACAGCTTCAACTAATGAAAAACTGTTTTTT
TRBJ2-5 NA NA TRBV6-6 CASSYREKTQYF TGTGCCAGCAGTTACAGGGAGAAGACCCAGTACTTC
TRBJ2-2 NA NA TRBV19 CASSIDRQGGLVGELFF TGTGCCAGTAGTATAGATCGCCAGGGGGGTCTTGTAGGGGAGCTGTTTTTT
TRBJ2-1 NA NA TRBV6-6 CASSSSRSSYNEQFF TGTGCCAGCAGTTCCTCTAGGAGCTCCTACAATGAGCAGTTCTTC
TRBJ1-1 NA NA TRBV5-4 CASSPIQGSTEAFF TGTGCCAGCAGCCCCATACAGGGAAGCACTGAAGCTTTCTTT
TRBJ1-2 NA NA TRBV6-5 CASGGQGGYGYTF TGTGCCAGCGGAGGGCAGGGAGGGTATGGCTACACCTTC
TRBJ1-5 TRBD1 once TRBV7-9 CASSLGQGLSQPQHF TGTGCCAGCAGCTTAGGACAGGGTTTGAGTCAGCCCCAGCATTTT
TRBJ1-2 NA NA TRBV6-1 CASSETWGSNYGYTF TGTGCCAGCAGTGAAACTTGGGGCAGCAACTATGGCTACACCTTC
TRBJ2-5 NA NA TRBV27 CASRASGRSETQYF TGTGCCAGCAGGGCATCCGGGAGATCAGAGACCCAGTACTTC
TRBJ2-7 TRBD2 NA TRBV5-1 CASSPGGRTEQYF TGCGCCAGCAGCCCTGGCGGGAGGACCGAGCAGTACTTC
TRBJ1-3 TRBD1 NA TRBV9 CASSKGQAGSGNTIYF TGTGCCAGCAGCAAAGGACAGGCGGGCTCTGGAAACACCATATATTTT
TRBJ2-2 TRBD1 NA TRBV27 CASSLVDRPKLFF TGTGCCAGCAGTTTGGTGGACAGGCCAAAGCTGTTTTTT
TRBJ2-5 NA NA TRBV30 CAWRARPLETQYF TGTGCCTGGAGGGCCCGTCCCCTCGAGACCCAGTACTTC
TRBJ1-2 NA NA TRBV6-5 CASSYSAEGTRGYTF TGTGCCAGCAGTTACTCCGCGGAGGGTACGCGTGGCTACACCTTC
TRBJ1-2 NA NA TRBV6-1 CASRLGTKGGYTF TGTGCCAGCAGACTAGGGACAAAAGGCGGCTACACCTTC
TRBJ1-4 TRBD1 NA TRBV4-1 CASSRMRTGNEKLFF TGCGCCAGCAGCCGCATGCGGACAGGGAATGAAAAACTGTTTTTT
TRBJ2-5 NA NA TRBV4-2 CASSQDVNSQETQYF TGTGCCAGCAGCCAAGATGTTAACAGCCAAGAGACCCAGTACTTC